These 28 T cell receptor beta chains share one sample of origin, sequenced in a study of blood T cell repertoires in COVID-19. Data came from immunoSEQ multiplex PCR; TCRdb stores just in-frame clones and leaves some out. The sample shows about 240,000 clones, roughly four fifths of them seen only once. Specimen: PBMCs or T cells enriched from blood (not recorded which). The receptors shown here come from a middle-aged woman who had been exposed to COVID-19.

The chain couples TRBV5-6 to TRBJ1-5, with 7 bases lining up with TRBD1. Germline-derived CDR1 and CDR2 are SGHDT and YYEEEE. The CDR3 runs 16 residues. V trimming: 4 bases; J trimming: 0 bases; junction bases outside the gene matches: 7. Written as DNA, the CDR3 is TGTGCCAGCAGCACCACAGGGGTCAGTAGCAATCAGCCCCAGCATTTT. Encoded protein: CASSTTGVSSNQPQHF. The full variable domain, with the rest looked up from reference TRBV5-6 and TRBJ1-5, is DAGVTQSPTHLIKTRGQQVTLRCSPKSGHDTVSWYQQALGQGPQFIFQYYEEEERQRGNFPDRFSGHQFPNYSSELNVNALLLGDSALYLCASSTTGVSSNQPQHFGDGTRLSIL.

The rearrangement uses TRBV28 and TRBJ1-5; TRBD1 agrees at 7 bases. V gave up 6 bases and J gave up 7 bases; unmatched junction bases: 9. This CDR3 spans 14 amino acids. Germline V lookup: CDR1 MDHEN, CDR2 SYDVKM. The CDR3 region has the DNA TGTGCCAGCAGGTCCACAGGGGTGGAACAGCCCCAGCATTTT. This gives the protein CASRSTGVEQPQHF.

The genes are TRBV27 and TRBJ2-1; the match to TRBD2 covers 7 bases. The CDR3 is 12 residues long. The germline V gene has CDR1 MNHEY and CDR2 SMNVEV (reference sequence). V shed 2 bases and J 9 bases; nucleotides not matched to a gene: 1. Here the CDR3 DNA reads TGTGCCAGCAGTTTAGGGGGGGTTGAGCAGTTCTTC. Its translation is CASSLGGVEQFF.

The chain couples TRBV5-1 to TRBJ1-1; D uncertain. V shed 3 bases and J shed 0 bases, with 6 bases lying between them. The CDR3 length is 13 residues. Germline values: CDR1 SGHRS, CDR2 YFSETQ. The CDR3 nucleotides are TGCGCCAGCAGCTCTCAGGTGAACACTGAAGCTTTCTTT. Translated, it gives CASSSQVNTEAFF.

This rearrangement joins TRBV5-1 to TRBJ2-2; 8 bases fit TRBD2. In germline, CDR1 is SGHRS, CDR2 YFSETQ. With V trimmed by 2 bases and J by 2 bases, 2 bases remained unmatched. The CDR3 has 15 amino acids. DNA of the CDR3: TGCGCCAGCAGCTTAGCGGGAGACAACACCGGGGAGCTGTTTTTT. Amino acid sequence: CASSLAGDNTGELFF.

The chain uses TRBV7-6 and TRBJ1-3; 9 bases align to TRBD1. The CDR3 is 17 amino acids. Germline CDR1 reads SGHVS; CDR2 reads FNYEAQ. J gave up 2 bases and V 5 bases, and 10 bases lay outside the gene matches. CDR3 sequence: CASSQTSGQGPGNTIYF. The CDR3 region has the DNA TGTGCCAGCAGCCAAACGTCCGGACAGGGGCCTGGAAACACCATATATTTT.

The V and J genes are TRBV6-2 or TRBV6-3 and TRBJ1-2, with D unclear. The CDR3 is 13 amino acids. Germline CDR1 is MNHEY and CDR2 is SVGEGT. Trimming stripped 5 bases from V and 7 bases from J, with 14 bases between. The CDR3, as DNA: TGTGCCAGCAGTGTCCCTTCCGGTTTTGGCTACACCTTC. This codes for CASSVPSGFGYTF.

The gene calls are TRBV6-6 and TRBJ2-2; D unresolved. Germline lookup yields CDR1 MNHNY and CDR2 SVGAGI (reference sequence). This CDR3 contains 13 residues. The V and J ends lost 6 bases and 3 bases respectively, with 8 bases between them. CDR3: CASSADYTGELFF. CDR3 bases: TGTGCCAGCAGCGCCGACTACACCGGGGAGCTGTTTTTT.

This clone appeared a single time. The chain employs TRBV12-3 or TRBV12-4 and TRBJ1-5; D unclear. This CDR3 has 13 residues. V was trimmed by 5 bases and J by 0 bases, leaving 5 bases between them. The CDR3 nucleotides read TGTGCCAGCAGTCCTTCTAGCAATCAGCCCCAGCATTTT. Its translation is CASSPSSNQPQHF.

This clone appeared once. V is TRBV6-1 and J is TRBJ2-5; the D gene is possibly TRBD2 (5 bases). From germline, CDR1 is MNHNS and CDR2 SASEGT. Trimming removed 0 bases at V and 5 bases at J, with 16 bases between. This CDR3 is 16 amino acids long. CDR3 DNA: TGTGCCAGCAGTGAAGCATCCCGGACCCGGGATGAGACCCAGTACTTC. Translating gives CASSEASRTRDETQYF.

The chain employs TRBV9 and TRBJ1-2, with 10 positions matching TRBD1. Looked up from germline, CDR1 is SGDLS and CDR2 is YYNGEE. There are 17 residues in the CDR3. V was pared by 4 bases and J by 4 bases, with 13 bases of the junction left unmatched. The CDR3 DNA is TGTGCCAGCAGCTCCCGGATGACGACAGGGGGCGGCTATGGCTACACCTTC. As protein: CASSSRMTTGGGYGYTF.

J is TRBJ1-2 and V is TRBV7-9; weak D call: TRBD1 (5 bases). This CDR3 contains 14 residues. V was trimmed by 5 bases and J by 2 bases, leaving 12 bases between them. Germline V gives CDR1 SEHNR, CDR2 FQNEAQ (reference sequence). This CDR3 is CASSRGEGNYGYTF. DNA for the CDR3: TGTGCCAGCAGCCGAGGGGAGGGGAACTATGGCTACACCTTC.

The chain carries TRBV18 and TRBJ2-5; 7 bases align to TRBD1. Trimming removed 2 bases from V and 13 bases from J; junction bases left unmatched: 13. This CDR3 is 14 amino acids long. CDR1 is KGHSH and CDR2 is LQKENI in the germline V gene. CDR3 sequence: CASSPGLLEGASYF. The CDR3 DNA sequence: TGTGCCAGCTCACCAGGCCTCTTAGAGGGGGCTTCGTACTTC.

The J gene is TRBJ2-7, the V gene TRBV19; the match to TRBD1 covers 8 bases. V dropped 1 base and J dropped 7; count of bases not matched to a gene: 12. CDR1 is LNHDA and CDR2 is SQIVND in the germline V gene (reference sequence). CDR3 size: 16 residues. The CDR3 reads CASSIGLRQGYDEQYF. The CDR3 nucleotides are TGTGCCAGTAGTATAGGATTGCGACAGGGGTATGATGAGCAGTACTTC. Full variable domain (outside the CDR3, taken from reference TRBV19 and TRBJ2-7): DGGITQSPKYLFRKEGQNVTLSCEQNLNHDAMYWYRQDPGQGLRLIYYSQIVNDFQKGDIAEGYSVSREKKESFPLTVTSAQKNPTAFYLCASSIGLRQGYDEQYFGPGTRLTVT.

The chain carries TRBV6-4 and TRBJ1-5; D is perhaps TRBD1 (5 bases). V was clipped by 2 bases and J by 4 bases, with 9 bases between them. The germline V gene has CDR1 MRHNA and CDR2 SNTAGT. CDR3 size: 14 residues. In DNA form, the CDR3 reads TGTGCCAGCAGTGACCCAGGGTATAATCAGCCCCAGCATTTT. It codes for CASSDPGYNQPQHF.

This clone turned up a few times. The chain recombines TRBV7-3 with TRBJ2-7; D possibly corresponds to TRBD2 (5 bases). CDR3 length equals 15 residues. Deletions cut 0 bases from V and 0 bases from J, with 9 bases between. The germline V gene has CDR1 SGHTA and CDR2 FQGTGA. CDR3 DNA sequence: TGTGCCAGCAGCTTAACGAGCGGCAGCTCCTACGAGCAGTACTTC. This gives the protein CASSLTSGSSYEQYF.

This clone has more than one count but fewer than ten. This chain links TRBV4-1 with TRBJ2-1; 13 bases fit TRBD2. The CDR3 is made up of 20 amino acids. Germline lookup yields CDR1 MGHRA and CDR2 YSYEKL. Germline trimming cut 2 bases from V and 5 bases from J; bases unmatched to any gene: 15. The CDR3 sequence is CASSQTSGTSGAMNDNEQFF. DNA of the CDR3: TGCGCCAGCAGCCAAACGTCCGGGACTAGCGGGGCCATGAACGACAATGAGCAGTTCTTC.

This clone was recorded only once. The chain employs TRBV5-1 and TRBJ1-1; tentative D call: TRBD1 (6 bases). Germline CDR1 is SGHRS and CDR2 is YFSETQ. The germline V and J ends were trimmed by 5 bases and 2 bases, with 10 bases remaining between them. The CDR3 contains 13 residues. CDR3 residues: CASRPQGNTEAFF. CDR3 sequence (DNA): TGCGCCAGCAGGCCACAGGGTAACACTGAAGCTTTCTTT.

This chain connects TRBV2 to TRBJ1-6; 7 nucleotides align to TRBD1. Trimming cost V 6 bases and J 6 bases; bases outside gene matches: 8. CDR3 size: 15 residues. Germline V gives CDR1 SNHLY, CDR2 FYNNEI. The CDR3 sequence is CASRPGQLSNSPLHF. For the CDR3, the DNA is TGTGCCAGCAGGCCGGGACAGCTTTCTAATTCACCCCTCCACTTT.

This clone was observed once. The chain employs TRBV6-6 and TRBJ2-5; 12 positions agree with TRBD2. This CDR3 region has 15 residues. Germline assignment: CDR1 MNHNY and CDR2 SVGAGI (reference sequence). The V gene end was trimmed by 5 bases and the J gene end by 5 bases; junction bases not matched to a gene: 6. As DNA, the CDR3 is TGTGCCAGCAGTCCTAGCGGGGGGGCCTGGGAGACCCAGTACTTC. This gives the protein CASSPSGGAWETQYF.

This chain joins TRBV2 and TRBJ1-1, with D unclear. Germline V CDR1 and CDR2: SNHLY, FYNNEI. This CDR3 contains 15 residues. Trimming cost V 1 base and J 1 base, with 10 bases left between them. CDR3 DNA: TGTGCCAGCAGTGAAGTTACAACCAGGAACACTGAAGCTTTCTTT. This codes for CASSEVTTRNTEAFF.

This clone was seen just once. The V call is TRBV7-9, the J call TRBJ1-2; the D gene is possibly TRBD1 (5 bases). This CDR3 contains 13 residues. V lost 4 bases and J lost 8, with 14 bases in between. Per the germline V gene, CDR1 is SEHNR and CDR2 is FQNEAQ (reference sequence). CDR3 coding DNA: TGTGCCAGCAGCTCTACGACAGTAGGAGGCTACACCTTC. Translated, it gives CASSSTTVGGYTF.

This sequence joins TRBV6-2 or TRBV6-3 and TRBJ1-2; D is undetermined. Trimming took off 6 bases at V and 3 bases at J, with 8 bases between the two ends. This CDR3 is built from 12 residues. Germline CDR1 is MNHEY and CDR2 is SVGEGT. The CDR3 nucleotides are TGTGCCAGCAGCCCCGGGGACTATGGCTACACCTTC. It is translated as CASSPGDYGYTF.

The V and J genes are TRBV29-1 and TRBJ1-1, with TRBD1 matching 7 bases. The CDR3 extends over 14 amino acids. V dropped 8 bases and J dropped 4; count of bases not matched to a gene: 13. Germline CDR1 and CDR2: SQVTM and ANQGSEA. CDR3 bases: TGCAGCACCAACGAAGGGGGCGCGGGCACTGAAGCTTTCTTT. The encoded protein is CSTNEGGAGTEAFF.

As DNA, the CDR3 is TGTGCCAGTAGTCAACAGGGTTCCGACTACTATGGCTACACCTTC. Its protein is CASSQQGSDYYGYTF. J is TRBJ1-2 and V is TRBV19; the D gene is possibly TRBD1 (6 bases). CDR1 and CDR2 (germline): LNHDA, SQIVND (reference sequence). V dropped 5 bases and J dropped 3 bases, with 16 bases sitting between them. This CDR3 has 15 amino acids.

The chain couples TRBV21-1 to TRBJ1-2; no check of the table's D call, TRBD1, against the DNA was made. TRBV21-1 is a documented pseudogene. This CDR3 has 16 amino acids. CDR3 residues: CASSKGDGHRTRGYTF. Here the CDR3 DNA reads TGTGCCAGCAGCAAAGGAGATGGGCACAGGACACGTGGCTACACCTTC.

This clone was seen a few times. This chain uses TRBV12-3 or TRBV12-4 with TRBJ1-2; 11 bases align to TRBD1. The ends lost 10 bases at V and 7 bases at J; junction bases unmatched: 2. The CDR3 runs 11 residues. CDR3 nucleotide sequence: TGTGCCATCGGACAGGGGGCTGGCTACACCTTC. This translates into CAIGQGAGYTF.

This clone was counted once. The gene calls are TRBV11-2 and TRBJ1-2, with a tentative D call TRBD1 (6 bases). The CDR3 is 14 residues long. V was trimmed by 6 bases and J by 3 bases, leaving 14 bases between them. Germline V gene data show CDR1 as SGHAT and CDR2 as FQNNGV. The CDR3 DNA reads as TGTGCCAGCAGTGCCAGGGGTCCCGACTATGGCTACACCTTC. Its translation is CASSARGPDYGYTF.